Included here is one TCR beta chain sequence, with context. Antigen unknown. This record belongs to a study of T-cell reconstitution after alpha-beta-depleted transplantation in children. Findings and limits, study-wide: T-cell counts and diversity were attributed mostly to newly produced T cells one year after transplant. At day 60, the high TCRbeta diversity found in some patients originated from recipient T cells and thymic progenitors that had survived. Where alpha-beta T cells came from about two months after transplant was reportedly several hundred expanded graft clones.

Using unique molecular identifiers, the investigators prepared the TCRbeta library. One entry per CDR3 protein, called by TCRdb with MiXCR from the PCR reads. The profile shows fewer than 450,000 distinct CDR3 sequences, 15% to 20% of them singletons. The sequence was collected from a male patient aged 2-15 years who had a stem cell transplant for acute lymphoblastic leukemia, so the T cells may come from the graft donor. Sequencing was performed on PBMCs, mostly from graft donor cells, taken 360 days after TCRalphabeta/CD19-depleted stem cell transplant.

Written as DNA, the CDR3 is TGTGCCAGCAGCTTAGGTCCGGGGGCGGGAGGCACCATATATTTT. This encodes CASSLGPGAGGTIYF. The chain links TRBV7-2 to TRBJ1-3; D possibly corresponds to TRBD1 (6 bases). The CDR3 is made up of 15 amino acids. Germline CDR1 SGHTA, CDR2 FQGNSA. The V gene lost 1 base and the J gene lost 9 bases, with 16 bases spanning the gap.